This T cell receptor beta chain comes out of a study of cytomegalovirus exposure and HLA in healthy donors. Study-wide findings and caveats: Researchers reported that a few CMV-associated chains were confirmed in vitro as CMV antigen-specific. The authors enumerated roughly 180 TCR beta chains as linked to cytomegalovirus.

Germline V lookup: CDR1 MNHNS, CDR2 SASEGT. This CDR3 region has 13 residues. Trimming cost V 6 bases and J 1 base, with 9 bases left between them. The method was immunoSEQ multiplex PCR; TCRdb's version includes in-frame clones alone and lacks a portion of them. The sample has 150,000 to 200,000 clones; 86% are singletons. A note on this clone: Its antigen is currently unknown.

This receptor was taken from a woman aged 18 to 35 in good health and CMV-seronegative. The chain links TRBV6-1 to TRBJ1-1, with unresolved D. Sequencing was carried out using PBMCs. The CDR3 sequence: CASRSTRNTEAFF. The CDR3 DNA reads as TGTGCCAGCAGAAGTACTCGGAACACTGAAGCTTTCTTT.